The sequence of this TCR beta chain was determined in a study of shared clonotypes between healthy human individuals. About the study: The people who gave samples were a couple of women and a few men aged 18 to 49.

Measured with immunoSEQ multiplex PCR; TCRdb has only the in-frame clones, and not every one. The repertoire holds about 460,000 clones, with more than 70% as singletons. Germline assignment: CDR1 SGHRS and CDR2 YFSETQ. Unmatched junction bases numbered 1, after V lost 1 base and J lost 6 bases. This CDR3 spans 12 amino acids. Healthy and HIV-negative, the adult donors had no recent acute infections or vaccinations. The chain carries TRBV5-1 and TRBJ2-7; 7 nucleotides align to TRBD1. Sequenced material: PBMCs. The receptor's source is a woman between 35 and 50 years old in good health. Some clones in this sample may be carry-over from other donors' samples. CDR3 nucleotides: TGCGCCAGCAGCTTGACAGGGGCCGAGCAGTACTTC. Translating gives CASSLTGAEQYF.